The next 5 T cell receptor beta chains were all read from a single sample in a study of blood T cell repertoires in COVID-19. Sequenced by immunoSEQ multiplex PCR; TCRdb stores in-frame clones only, minus some. The data show tens of thousands of clones, more than 70% seen once. The sample comprised peripheral blood. The receptors were gathered from a man in his 60s with acute or convalescent COVID-19.

The rearrangement joins TRBV6-2 or TRBV6-3 to TRBJ2-2; 8 bases are shared with TRBD2. Germline trimming cut 2 bases from V and 4 bases from J; bases unmatched to any gene: 6. The V gene's germline CDR1 is MNHEY and CDR2 SVGEGT. The CDR3 is 16 amino acids. CDR3: CASSYKAGAFTGELFF. The CDR3 DNA reads TGTGCCAGCAGTTACAAAGCGGGGGCTTTCACCGGGGAGCTGTTTTTT.

The CDR3 nucleotides read TGTGCCAGCAGTCAACAGGGGGCTACTGAAGCTTTCTTT. Protein sequence: CASSQQGATEAFF. The chain has TRBV6-6 and TRBJ1-1, with 9 nucleotides matching TRBD1. The CDR3 is 13 residues long. V shed 5 bases and J 5 bases; nucleotides not matched to a gene: 3. Per the germline V gene, CDR1 is MNHNY and CDR2 is SVGAGI (reference sequence).

The chain links TRBV3-1 (or the pseudogene TRBV3-2) to TRBJ2-5; TRBD1 might be the D (6 bases). Per the germline V gene, CDR1 is LGHDT and CDR2 is YNNKEL (reference sequence). Deletions cut 4 bases from V and 3 bases from J, with 24 bases between. The CDR3 totals 18 residues. The CDR3 loop reads CASSRNPAPTGREETQYF. DNA of the CDR3: TGTGCCAGCAGCCGAAACCCCGCCCCCACAGGGCGCGAAGAGACCCAGTACTTC.

This clone appeared once. The chain combines TRBV27 with TRBJ2-7; 11 nucleotides match TRBD2. CDR3 size: 13 residues. Germline CDR1 is MNHEY and CDR2 is SMNVEV (reference sequence). V trimming: 6 bases; J trimming: 9 bases; junction bases outside the gene matches: 7. The CDR3 region is CASRLLAGDGQYF. The CDR3 nucleotides are TGTGCCAGCAGACTACTAGCGGGGGACGGGCAGTACTTC.

Concerning this clone itself: This sample includes further DNA sequences coding for the same CDR3. J is TRBJ2-3 and V is TRBV7-2, with D maybe TRBD1 (6 bases). Germline lookup yields CDR1 SGHTA and CDR2 FQGNSA. The CDR3 sequence is 13 residues long. V lost 1 base to trimming and J lost 7 bases, with 9 bases between them. The DNA for the CDR3 is TGTGCCAGCAGCTTAGACAGGGTCAATACGCAGTATTTT. This translates into CASSLDRVNTQYF.